Sequencing of this TCR beta chain was carried out in a study of tumor and adjacent non-tumor tissue in lung cancer. On the study more broadly: Aged roughly 30 to 85 years, patients included fewer than 11 men and about 5 women with stage I to III disease. Notes on the study in general: Tumor repertoires had a smaller top 100 clone share than normal lung.

Three rounds of nested PCR, following a modified ARM-PCR protocol, produced the TCRbeta library. TCRdb re-called the multiplex PCR reads through MiXCR, storing one row per CDR3 protein. The sample has 65,000 to 90,000 distinct CDR3 sequences, roughly 80% seen once; the top ten hold less than 15%. Comments on this clonotype: As yet, its antigen is unknown. Sequence at one end of the junction differs from germline and may be a read error.

The CDR3 is 16 amino acids. CDR1 SGHAT and CDR2 FQNNGV come from the germline V gene. This sample's RNA came from whole unsorted tissue. Newly diagnosed lung cancer patients had thoracic surgery in China, August–late 2014, without prior chemotherapy. The sequenced material came from lung tumor tissue. The chain has TRBV11-2 and TRBJ1-1, with 8 bases matching TRBD1. The clonotype originates from a woman aged 50 to 60 with non-small cell lung cancer. Written as DNA, the CDR3 is TGTGCTAGCAGCTCACGGACAGGGCTCATGAACAATGAAGCTTTCTTT. This sequence encodes CASSSRTGLMNNEAFF.